These T cell receptor beta chains were read from a single sample in a study of PD-L1 blockade in urothelial cancer. The data were produced by immunoSEQ multiplex PCR, yet TCRdb's version contains in-frame clones alone and is incomplete. The profile shows 30,000 to 35,000 clones, around 80% of them singletons. The material was PBMCs, obtained around atezolizumab (anti-PD-L1) treatment. Receptor source: a man aged 60 to 69 with urothelial cancer. CDR3s include the opening cysteine and the closing phenylalanine or tryptophan. D genes are given only for firm matches. Not every row has a clone size; where given, it reads once, few, many or a size class.

abundance	v_gene	d_gene	j_gene	CDR3nt	CDR3aa
.	TRBV5-1	TRBD1	TRBJ1-1	TGCGCCAGCAGCTTGAGACAGGGGGCCCTGAACACTGAAGCTTTCTTT	CASSLRQGALNTEAFF
.	TRBV6-5	TRBD1	TRBJ1-2	TGTGCCACCTACGCACCGGGACAGGGGGTGGGTGGCTACACCTTC	CATYAPGQGVGGYTF
.	TRBV18	TRBD1	TRBJ2-1	TGTGCCAGCTCACCACTGGTACAGGGGGGCTACAATGAGCAGTTCTTC	CASSPLVQGGYNEQFF
medium-sized	TRBV2	.	TRBJ1-1	TGTGCCAGCAGGTACAGGGACACTGAAGCTTTCTTT	CASRYRDTEAFF
.	TRBV19	.	TRBJ2-7	TGTGCCAGTAGTCCCGCCAACAGGGTCAACGAGCAGTACTTC	CASSPANRVNEQYF
medium-sized	TRBV6-6	TRBD1	TRBJ1-4	TGTGCCAGCAGTACAGGGGTAGAAAAACTGTTTTTT	CASSTGVEKLFF
.	TRBV28	.	TRBJ1-1	TGTGCCAGCAGCACCCTCGGAGTGAACACTGAAGCTTTCTTT	CASSTLGVNTEAFF
.	TRBV12-2	.	TRBJ1-1	TGTGCAAGTCGCTTAGGAAATTTTTGGCTTGGGGGCTGGACTCAACGAGCTTTCTTT	CASRLGNFWLGGWTQRAFF
.	TRBV5-1	.	TRBJ2-2	TGCGCCAGCAGCCCCCTACGGTCCGGGGAGCTGTTTTTT	CASSPLRSGELFF
.	TRBV10-3	TRBD1	TRBJ2-3	TGTGCCATCAGTTCCGGGACAGGGAAAACAGATACGCAGTATTTT	CAISSGTGKTDTQYF
.	TRBV6-1	TRBD2	TRBJ2-5	TGTGCCAGCAGTGAAGCTAGCGGGGGAGAGACCCAGTACTTC	CASSEASGGETQYF
.	TRBV5-5	.	TRBJ2-2	TGTGCCAGCCTTAAACAGATCGTAACCGGGGAGCTGTTTTTT	CASLKQIVTGELFF
.	TRBV14	.	TRBJ2-7	TGTGCCAGCAGCGCGGGTATACTTCCCTACGAGCAGTACTTC	CASSAGILPYEQYF
.	TRBV10-3	.	TRBJ1-5	TGTGCCATCAGTGATGGGGGGTTGAGCAATCAGCCCCAGCATTTT	CAISDGGLSNQPQHF
.	TRBV5-1	.	TRBJ1-1	TGCGCCAGCAGCTTGAGGCCCTCGGGGAACACTGAAGCTTTCTTT	CASSLRPSGNTEAFF
.	TRBV10-3	.	TRBJ2-2	TGTGCCATCGGCATAATCTTGGGGGAGCTGTTTTTT	CAIGIILGELFF